This TCR beta chain is drawn from a study of cytomegalovirus exposure and HLA in healthy donors. Looking at the study overall: Sequencing of 150 million to 200 million T cells in an earlier analysis found approximately 120 million unique TCR beta sequences.

Primers included in the PCR were 60 Vbeta and 13 Jbeta primers. Using immunoSEQ multiplex PCR, the repertoire was profiled, and TCRdb retains in-frame clones only, with some absent. The data hold 100,000 or so clones, with roughly 69% observed a single time. Findings of the study overall: V- and J-gene trimming in TCR beta was tied to a missense DCLRE1C variant by an analysis performed later. Across donors, sequencing depth was assumed by presence/absence analyses to be roughly uniform.

As concerns this clone: The antigen remains unidentified.

This TCR came from a man aged 45-65 years in good health and CMV-seropositive. The specimen sequenced was PBMCs.

The CDR3 region has the DNA TGTGCCAGCAGTGTGTGGCAGGGGAACACCGGGGAGCTGTTTTTT. This sequence encodes CASSVWQGNTGELFF. V gene TRBV2 combines with J gene TRBJ2-2; TRBD1 is a possible D gene (5 bases). Trimming left V 4 bases short and J 1 base short, with 10 bases between. The CDR3 is 15 amino acids. Germline CDR1 and CDR2: SNHLY and FYNNEI.